The entry below gives a single T cell receptor beta chain sequence along with its context. Its specificity is unknown. Here immunoSEQ multiplex PCR was the method, and the copy in TCRdb shows in-frame clones only, minus some. The sample yields roughly 120,000 clones, just over 90% seen once. The data belong to a study of graft-versus-host responses after intestinal transplantation. Study-level background: The recipients all started with anti-thymocyte globulin induction and then took tacrolimus and steroids for 3 to 4 years. Study-level points and caveats: Early post-transplant HvG declines were associated with peak circulating GvH clone levels.

The V end was cut by 2 bases, the J end by 4 bases, with 11 bases between. This CDR3 spans 14 amino acids. Germline-derived CDR1 and CDR2 are LNHNV and YYDKDF (reference sequence). This chain links TRBV15 with TRBJ1-2; D remains ambiguous. The sequence was obtained from a human donor who received an intestinal transplant. Specimen: unstimulated CD4+ T cells sorted from spleen or lymph node cells, collected before intestinal transplant. The CDR3 protein is CATSRSPSGYGYTF. As DNA, the CDR3 is TGTGCCACCAGCAGATCCCCCAGTGGCTATGGCTACACCTTC.